This TCR beta chain is drawn from a study of blood T cell repertoires in COVID-19. Study-wide context: T cells, B-cell-depleted T cells, or PBMCs supplied cDNA or gDNA.

The CDR3 spans 13 residues. V was cut by 2 bases and J by 3 bases, with 7 bases left in between. CDR1 is SQVTM, CDR2 ANQGSEA, per germline. Sequencing used immunoSEQ multiplex PCR; TCRdb keeps in-frame clones, though not all of them. The data contain roughly 400,000 clones, around nine tenths of them singletons. Donors were grouped by their self-reported clinical history. The recovered donors of Cohort 3 showed two negative PCRs, clearance, or symptom resolution. This clone was picked up a small number of times. Material for sequencing was PBMCs or T cells enriched from blood (not recorded which). The TCR was taken from a woman in her twenties or thirties who had recovered from COVID-19. The genes are TRBV29-1 and TRBJ2-2; a weak D match, TRBD2 (5 bases). CDR3 amino acids: CSVERGYTGELFF. Here the CDR3 DNA reads TGCAGCGTTGAACGAGGGTACACCGGGGAGCTGTTTTTT.